This TCR beta chain derives from a study of control samples from healthy donors and cancer patients. Assay: immunoSEQ multiplex PCR; the TCRdb copy retains only in-frame clones and omits some. Of 15,000 to 20,000 clones in the sample, just over 85% were seen once. This clone was recorded once. The CDR3 is made up of 16 amino acids. Germline CDR1 LGHNA, CDR2 YSLEER. V lost 0 bases and J lost 2, with 13 bases in between. Sequencing was done on a sample of PBMCs. The sequence was collected from a woman between 65 and 79 years old with colorectal cancer. The rearrangement joins TRBV4-3 to TRBJ1-2; TRBD1 might be the D (5 bases). This chain's CDR3 is CASSQDQGGNNYGYTF. CDR3 bases: TGCGCCAGCAGCCAAGATCAGGGAGGGAACAACTATGGCTACACCTTC.